Listed here are 8 T cell receptor beta chains from one sample, sequenced in a study of cytomegalovirus exposure and HLA in healthy donors. PCR primers comprised 60 Vbeta and 13 Jbeta primers. The assay was immunoSEQ multiplex PCR, and TCRdb's table has in-frame clones only and misses some. The sample shows some 200,000 clones, over 60% of them seen only once. Sample: PBMCs. The receptors originated from a man aged 18-30 years in good health and CMV-seronegative.

The J gene is TRBJ1-3, the V gene TRBV30; D is uncertain. CDR1 and CDR2 (germline): GTSNPN, SVGIG (reference sequence). V was cut by 5 bases and J by 7 bases, with 9 bases left in between. This CDR3 comprises 11 residues. Written as DNA, the CDR3 is TGTGCCTGGGCCACACAGAACACCATATATTTT. Residues: CAWATQNTIYF.

The rearrangement uses TRBV5-4 and TRBJ2-3; TRBD2 matches 12 bases. Germline loops: CDR1 SGHNT, CDR2 YYREEE (reference sequence). The V gene end was trimmed by 4 bases and the J gene end by 5 bases; junction bases not matched to a gene: 5. This CDR3 has 15 residues. CDR3 DNA: TGTGCCAGCAGCCTAGCGGGAGGGCCAGAAGATACGCAGTATTTT. Amino acids: CASSLAGGPEDTQYF.

The chain joins TRBV29-1 to TRBJ2-7; maybe TRBD1 (5 bases). V lost 6 bases, J lost 3 bases, and 9 bases lay in between. The CDR3 consists of 11 residues. Germline assignment: CDR1 SQVTM and CDR2 ANQGSEA. As DNA, the CDR3 is TGCAGCGTCGAGGACAACTACGAGCAGTACTTC. This translates into CSVEDNYEQYF.

This chain joins TRBV4-2 and TRBJ1-1; 9 positions agree with TRBD1. CDR1 LGHNA and CDR2 YNFKEQ come from the germline V gene. V was clipped by 0 bases and J by 7 bases; unmatched bases: 3. The CDR3 sequence is 14 residues long. The CDR3 here is CASSQDGTGREAFF. CDR3 nucleotide sequence: TGTGCCAGCAGCCAAGATGGGACAGGGCGTGAAGCTTTCTTT.

V is TRBV25-1 and J is TRBJ1-2; D is perhaps TRBD1 (6 bases). CDR1 MGHDK and CDR2 SYGVNS come from the germline V gene. V lost 3 bases to trimming and J lost 5 bases, with 13 bases between them. The CDR3 is 14 residues long. In nucleotides, the CDR3 is TGTGCCAGCAGTGACTCCAGGGGAACATATGGCTACACCTTC. Translated: CASSDSRGTYGYTF.

The chain couples TRBV9 to TRBJ1-1, with D maybe TRBD1 (6 bases). Trimming removed 5 bases from V and 6 bases from J, with 11 bases in between. Germline CDR1 SGDLS, CDR2 YYNGEE. The CDR3 loop spans 12 amino acids. The CDR3 coding sequence is TGTGCCAGCAGTTCCAGGGGTGCTGAAGCTTTCTTT. Amino acids: CASSSRGAEAFF.

This sequence joins TRBV28 and TRBJ2-7, with D uncertain. Per germline, CDR1 MDHEN and CDR2 SYDVKM. The CDR3 has 15 residues. V was trimmed by 5 bases and J by 2 bases, leaving 16 bases between them. Here the CDR3 reads CASSPQANYAYEQYF. The CDR3 DNA follows: TGTGCCAGCAGTCCGCAGGCCAATTACGCCTACGAGCAGTACTTC.

The rearrangement joins TRBV27 to TRBJ1-1, with D perhaps TRBD1 (6 bases). V lost 5 bases, J lost 4 bases, and 20 bases lay in between. Germline CDR1 MNHEY, CDR2 SMNVEV (reference sequence). This CDR3 is 16 amino acids long. The CDR3 here is CASSVQGLSPGTEAFF. In nucleotides, the CDR3 is TGTGCCAGCAGTGTTCAGGGGCTGTCGCCTGGCACTGAAGCTTTCTTT.